This T cell receptor (beta chain) is drawn from a study of post-analysis software for immune sequencing data. Background on the study: Patients with relapsing-remitting, secondary progressive and progressive-relapsing multiple sclerosis courses were all represented.

The study's findings and limits: Controls' normalized Chao1 diversity significantly exceeded that of multiple sclerosis patients. Samples prepared in the same batch strongly co-clustered by F measure. In patients, TRBV5-6, TRBV5-1 and TRBV20-1 belonged to roughly five TRBV segments found more frequently than in controls.

Tagging with unique molecular identifiers was a feature of the TCR beta cDNA libraries. With about 0.95 to 11 million T cells as the source, roughly 0.5 million cDNA molecules resulted. TCRdb re-called the PCR reads with MiXCR, one entry per CDR3 protein. Seen here are some 260,000 distinct CDR3 sequences, approximately 34% observed once, and the top ten hold under 5.5%. Note on this clonotype: Antigen: not known.

V dropped 3 bases and J dropped 9; count of bases not matched to a gene: 11. The CDR3 totals 15 residues. In germline, CDR1 is KGHSH, CDR2 LQKENI. The specimen was blood. The chain employs TRBV18 and TRBJ2-1; 7 nucleotides agree with TRBD2. The sequence came from a girl between 10 and 17 years old with multiple sclerosis. The DNA of the CDR3 is TGTGCCAGCTCACCGAGGAGGCGGGAGTACGGTGAGCAGTTCTTC. It specifies CASSPRRREYGEQFF.